This TCR beta chain is drawn from a study of T cells in Graves' hyperthyroidism and ophthalmopathy. What was amplified from RNA transcripts were TCR beta CDR3 regions. First-round RT-PCR targeting the TCR CDR3 was performed with the HTBI primer set. MiXCR, applied by TCRdb to the multiplex PCR reads, yields one record per CDR3 protein. The repertoire holds under 450,000 distinct CDR3 sequences, with less than 20% as singletons. Patients between 18 and 65 years old had hyperthyroidism, newly diagnosed and lasting under 2 months. Uncontrolled infection, other autoimmune disease, pregnancy or lactation disqualified patients from enrolment. Diagnoses used clinical symptoms, serum thyroxine and TRAb, thyroid ultrasound and orbital computed tomography. It was 10 ml of fresh peripheral blood that supplied the PBMCs. Ten or more counts support this clonotype. J lost 0 bases, V lost 2 bases, and 3 bases had no gene match. The germline gives CDR1 SGDLS, CDR2 YYNGEE. This CDR3 is 15 amino acids long.

The receptor was isolated from a young woman with Graves' hyperthyroidism. The chain is built from TRBV9 and TRBJ2-7, with 9 positions matching TRBD2. Sequences were obtained from blood. The CDR3 loop is CASSVASGNSYEQYF. Here the CDR3 DNA reads TGTGCCAGCAGCGTCGCTAGCGGGAACTCCTACGAGCAGTACTTC.